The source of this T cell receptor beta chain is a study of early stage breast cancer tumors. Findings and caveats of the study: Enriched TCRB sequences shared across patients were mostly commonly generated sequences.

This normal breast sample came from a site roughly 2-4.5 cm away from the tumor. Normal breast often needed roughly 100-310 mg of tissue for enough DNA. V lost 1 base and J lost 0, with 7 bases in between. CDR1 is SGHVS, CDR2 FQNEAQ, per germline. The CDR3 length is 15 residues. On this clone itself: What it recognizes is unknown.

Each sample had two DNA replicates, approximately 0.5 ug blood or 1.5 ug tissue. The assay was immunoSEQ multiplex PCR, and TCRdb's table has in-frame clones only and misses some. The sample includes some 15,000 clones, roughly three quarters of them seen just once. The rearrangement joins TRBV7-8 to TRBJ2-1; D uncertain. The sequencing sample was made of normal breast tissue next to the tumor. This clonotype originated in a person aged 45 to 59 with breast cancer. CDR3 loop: CASSLGVSSYNEQFF. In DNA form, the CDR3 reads TGTGCCAGCAGCTTAGGGGTTAGCTCCTACAATGAGCAGTTCTTC.